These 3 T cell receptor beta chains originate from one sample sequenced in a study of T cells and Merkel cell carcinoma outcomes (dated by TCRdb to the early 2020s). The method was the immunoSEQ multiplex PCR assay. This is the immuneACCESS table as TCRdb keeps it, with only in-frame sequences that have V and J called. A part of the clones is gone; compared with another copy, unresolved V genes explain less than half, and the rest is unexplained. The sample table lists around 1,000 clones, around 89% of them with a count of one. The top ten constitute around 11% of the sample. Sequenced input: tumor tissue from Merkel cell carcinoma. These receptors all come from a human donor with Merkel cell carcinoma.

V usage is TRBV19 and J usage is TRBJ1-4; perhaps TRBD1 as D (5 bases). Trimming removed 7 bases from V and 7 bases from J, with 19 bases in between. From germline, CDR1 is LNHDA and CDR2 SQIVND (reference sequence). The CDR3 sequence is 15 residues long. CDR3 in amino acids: CASKPRGEGREKLFF. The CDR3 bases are TGTGCCAGTAAGCCCCGCGGGGAGGGGCGTGAAAAACTGTTTTTT.

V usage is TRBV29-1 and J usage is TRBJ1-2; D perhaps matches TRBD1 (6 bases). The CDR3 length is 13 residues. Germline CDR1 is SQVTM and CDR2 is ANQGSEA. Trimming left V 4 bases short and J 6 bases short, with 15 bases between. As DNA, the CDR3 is TGCAGCGTTGTTCAGGGGAGGAGGGATGGCTACACCTTC. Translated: CSVVQGRRDGYTF.

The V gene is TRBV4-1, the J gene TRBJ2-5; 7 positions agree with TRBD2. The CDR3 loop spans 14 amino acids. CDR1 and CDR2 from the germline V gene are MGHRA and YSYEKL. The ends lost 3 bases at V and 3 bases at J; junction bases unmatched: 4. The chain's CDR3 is CASSQAGVEETQYF. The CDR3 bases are TGCGCCAGCAGCCAGGCGGGAGTGGAAGAGACCCAGTACTTC.